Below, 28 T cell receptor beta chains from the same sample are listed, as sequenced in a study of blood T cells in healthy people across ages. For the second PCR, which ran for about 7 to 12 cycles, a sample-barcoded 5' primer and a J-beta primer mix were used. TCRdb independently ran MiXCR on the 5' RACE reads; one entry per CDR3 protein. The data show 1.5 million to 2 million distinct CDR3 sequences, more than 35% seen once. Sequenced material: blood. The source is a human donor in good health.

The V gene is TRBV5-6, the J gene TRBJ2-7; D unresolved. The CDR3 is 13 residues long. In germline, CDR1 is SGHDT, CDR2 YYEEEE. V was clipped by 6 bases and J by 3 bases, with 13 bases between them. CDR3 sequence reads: CASNQAPGYEQYF. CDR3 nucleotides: TGTGCCAGCAATCAAGCACCGGGCTACGAGCAGTACTTC.

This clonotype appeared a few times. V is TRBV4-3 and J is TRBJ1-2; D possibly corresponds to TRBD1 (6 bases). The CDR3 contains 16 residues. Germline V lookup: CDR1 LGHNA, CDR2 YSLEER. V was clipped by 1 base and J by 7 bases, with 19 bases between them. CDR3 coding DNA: TGCGCCAGCAGCCAAGGTCAACTTCGGGGGGCCGCTGGCTACACCTTC. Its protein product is CASSQGQLRGAAGYTF.

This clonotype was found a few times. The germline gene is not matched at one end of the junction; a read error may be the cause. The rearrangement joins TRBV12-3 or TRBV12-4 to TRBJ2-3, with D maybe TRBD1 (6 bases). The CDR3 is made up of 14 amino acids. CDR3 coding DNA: TGTGTCAGCAGTTCCAGGGGATCAACAGATACGCAGTATTTT. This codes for CVSSSRGSTDTQYF.

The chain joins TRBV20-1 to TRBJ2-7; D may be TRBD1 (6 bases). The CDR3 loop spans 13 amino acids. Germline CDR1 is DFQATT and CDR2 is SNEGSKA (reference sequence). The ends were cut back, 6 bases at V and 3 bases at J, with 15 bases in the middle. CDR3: CSADRDKNYEQYF. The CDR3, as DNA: TGCAGTGCCGACCGGGACAAGAACTACGAGCAGTACTTC.

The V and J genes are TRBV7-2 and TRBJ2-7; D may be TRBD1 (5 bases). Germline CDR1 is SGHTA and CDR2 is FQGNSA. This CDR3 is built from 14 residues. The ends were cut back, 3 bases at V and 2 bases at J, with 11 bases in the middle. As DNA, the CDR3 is TGTGCCAGCAGCTTCACAGGCAACCCCTACGAGCAGTACTTC. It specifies CASSFTGNPYEQYF. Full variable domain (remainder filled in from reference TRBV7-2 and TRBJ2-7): GAGVSQSPSNKVTEKGKDVELRCDPISGHTALYWYRQSLGQGLEFLIYFQGNSAPDKSGLPSDRFSAERTGGSVSTLTIQRTQQEDSAVYLCASSFTGNPYEQYFGPGTRLTVT.

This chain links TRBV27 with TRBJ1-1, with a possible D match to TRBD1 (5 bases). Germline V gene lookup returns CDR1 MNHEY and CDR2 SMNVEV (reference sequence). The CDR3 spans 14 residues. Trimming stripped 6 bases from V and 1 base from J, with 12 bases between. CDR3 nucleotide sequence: TGTGCCAGCAGCGATGGCAGGGCGAACACTGAAGCTTTCTTT. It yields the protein CASSDGRANTEAFF.

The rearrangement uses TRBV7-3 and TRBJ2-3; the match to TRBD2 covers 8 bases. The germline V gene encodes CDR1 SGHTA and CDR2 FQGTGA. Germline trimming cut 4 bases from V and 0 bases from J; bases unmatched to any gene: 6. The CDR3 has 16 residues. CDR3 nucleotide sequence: TGTGCCAGCAGCTCGGAGCGGGGGCCTAGCACAGATACGCAGTATTTT. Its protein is CASSSERGPSTDTQYF.

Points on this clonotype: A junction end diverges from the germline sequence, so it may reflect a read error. The CDR3 coding sequence is TGTGCCAGCAGTTTAGGCAGTTTGAACACAGACACGCAGTATTTT. Its protein is CASSLGSLNTDTQYF. V and J are TRBV12-3 or TRBV12-4 and TRBJ2-3; D not resolved. This CDR3 contains 15 residues.

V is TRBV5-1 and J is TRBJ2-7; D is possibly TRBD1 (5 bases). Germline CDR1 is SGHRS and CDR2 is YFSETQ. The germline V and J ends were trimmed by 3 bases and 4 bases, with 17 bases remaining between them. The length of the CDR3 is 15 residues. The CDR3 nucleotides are TGCGCCAGCAGCTCCCCGACGACAGTAGGATACGAGCAGTACTTC. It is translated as CASSSPTTVGYEQYF.

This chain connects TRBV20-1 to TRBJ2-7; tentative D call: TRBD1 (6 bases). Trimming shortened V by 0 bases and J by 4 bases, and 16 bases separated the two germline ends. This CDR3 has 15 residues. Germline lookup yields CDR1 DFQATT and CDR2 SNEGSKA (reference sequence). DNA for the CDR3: TGCAGTGCTAGAGATCTAGGCCCAGGGGCGTACGAGCAGTACTTC. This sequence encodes CSARDLGPGAYEQYF.

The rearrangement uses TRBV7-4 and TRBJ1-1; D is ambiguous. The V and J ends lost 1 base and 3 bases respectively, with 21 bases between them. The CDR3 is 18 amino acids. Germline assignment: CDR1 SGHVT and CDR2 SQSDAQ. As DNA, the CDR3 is TGTGCCAGCAGCTTAGATGACAATCGGAGGCGAGGCGACACTGAAGCTTTCTTT. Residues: CASSLDDNRRRGDTEAFF.

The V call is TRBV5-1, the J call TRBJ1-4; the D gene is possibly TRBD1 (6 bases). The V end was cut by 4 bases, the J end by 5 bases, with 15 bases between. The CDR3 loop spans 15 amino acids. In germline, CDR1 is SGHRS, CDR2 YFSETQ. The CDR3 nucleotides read TGCGCCAGCAGCCCCCGGACAGCGGAAAATGAAAAACTGTTTTTT. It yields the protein CASSPRTAENEKLFF.

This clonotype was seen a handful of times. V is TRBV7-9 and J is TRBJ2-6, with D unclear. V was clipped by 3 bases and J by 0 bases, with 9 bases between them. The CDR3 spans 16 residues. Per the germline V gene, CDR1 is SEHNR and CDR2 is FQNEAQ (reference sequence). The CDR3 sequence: CASSFTAHSGANVLTF. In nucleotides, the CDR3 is TGTGCCAGCAGCTTTACAGCCCACTCTGGGGCCAACGTCCTGACTTTC.

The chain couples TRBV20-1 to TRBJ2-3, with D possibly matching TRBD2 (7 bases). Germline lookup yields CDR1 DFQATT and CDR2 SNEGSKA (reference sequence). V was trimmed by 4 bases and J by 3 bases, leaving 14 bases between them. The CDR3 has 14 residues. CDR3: CSANIGGATDTQYF. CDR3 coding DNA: TGCAGTGCTAACATAGGGGGGGCGACAGATACGCAGTATTTT.

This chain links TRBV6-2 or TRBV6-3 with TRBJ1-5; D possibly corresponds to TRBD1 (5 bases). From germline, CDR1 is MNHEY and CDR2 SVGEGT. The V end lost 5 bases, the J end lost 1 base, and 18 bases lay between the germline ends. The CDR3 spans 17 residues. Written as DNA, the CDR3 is TGTGCCAGCAGTGCCGGTACAGGTTCCTTCAGCAATCAGCCCCAGCATTTT. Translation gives CASSAGTGSFSNQPQHF.

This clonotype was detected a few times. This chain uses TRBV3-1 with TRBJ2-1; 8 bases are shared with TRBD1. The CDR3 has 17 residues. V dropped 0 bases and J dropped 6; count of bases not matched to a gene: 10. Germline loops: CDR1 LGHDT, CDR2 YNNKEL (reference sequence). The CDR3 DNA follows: TGTGCCAGCAGCCAAGATCTTCCAGGGGGCGCCGTCAATGAGCAGTTCTTC. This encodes CASSQDLPGGAVNEQFF.

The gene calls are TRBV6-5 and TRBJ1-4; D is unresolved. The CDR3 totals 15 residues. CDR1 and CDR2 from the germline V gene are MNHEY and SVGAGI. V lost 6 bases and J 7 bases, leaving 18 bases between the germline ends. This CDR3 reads CASREESAGGEKLFF. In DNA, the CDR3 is TGTGCCAGCAGGGAAGAATCCGCGGGTGGTGAAAAACTGTTTTTT.

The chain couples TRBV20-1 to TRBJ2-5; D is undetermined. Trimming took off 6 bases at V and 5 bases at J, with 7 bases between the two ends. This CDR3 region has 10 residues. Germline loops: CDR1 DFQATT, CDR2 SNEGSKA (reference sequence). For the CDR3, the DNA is TGCAGTGCGCTGGACGAGACCCAGTACTTC. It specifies CSALDETQYF.

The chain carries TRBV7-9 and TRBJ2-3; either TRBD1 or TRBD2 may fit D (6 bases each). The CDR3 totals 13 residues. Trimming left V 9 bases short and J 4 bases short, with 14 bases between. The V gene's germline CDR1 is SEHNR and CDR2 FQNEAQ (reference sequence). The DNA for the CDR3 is TGTGCCAGTGGGGGGCAGGGCCCAGATACGCAGTATTTT. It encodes CASGGQGPDTQYF.

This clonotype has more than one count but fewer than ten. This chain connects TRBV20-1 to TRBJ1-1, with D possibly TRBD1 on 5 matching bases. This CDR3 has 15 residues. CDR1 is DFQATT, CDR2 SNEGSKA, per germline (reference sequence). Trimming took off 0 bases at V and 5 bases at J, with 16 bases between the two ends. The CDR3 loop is CSARDGTLGETEAFF. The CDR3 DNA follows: TGCAGTGCTAGAGATGGGACTCTTGGGGAGACTGAAGCTTTCTTT.

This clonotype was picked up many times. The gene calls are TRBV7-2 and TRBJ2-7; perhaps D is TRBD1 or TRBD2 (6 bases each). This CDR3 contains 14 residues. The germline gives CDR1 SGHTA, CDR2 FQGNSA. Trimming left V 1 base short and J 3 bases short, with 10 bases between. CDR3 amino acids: CASSLEGGLYEQYF. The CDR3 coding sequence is TGTGCCAGCAGCTTAGAGGGGGGACTCTACGAGCAGTACTTC.

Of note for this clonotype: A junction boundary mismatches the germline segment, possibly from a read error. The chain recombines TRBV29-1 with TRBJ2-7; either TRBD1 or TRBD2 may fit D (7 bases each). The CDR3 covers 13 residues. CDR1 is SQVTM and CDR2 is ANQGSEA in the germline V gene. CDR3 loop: CSVGPTTGRERYF. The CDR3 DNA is TGCAGCGTCGGGCCTACGACAGGGAGGGAGCGGTACTTC.

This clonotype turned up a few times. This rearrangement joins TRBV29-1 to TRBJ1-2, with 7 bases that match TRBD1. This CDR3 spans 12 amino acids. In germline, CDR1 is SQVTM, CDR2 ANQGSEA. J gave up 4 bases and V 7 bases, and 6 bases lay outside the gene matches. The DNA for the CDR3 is TGCAGCGCGTCCAGGGGGTCCTATGGCTACACCTTC. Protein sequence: CSASRGSYGYTF.

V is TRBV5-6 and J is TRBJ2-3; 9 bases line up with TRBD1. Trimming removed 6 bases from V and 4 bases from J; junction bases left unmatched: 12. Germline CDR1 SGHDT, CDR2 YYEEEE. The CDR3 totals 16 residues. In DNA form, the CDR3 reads TGTGCCAGCATCCGGAACAGGGGGCTCGTAGCAGATACGCAGTATTTT. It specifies CASIRNRGLVADTQYF.

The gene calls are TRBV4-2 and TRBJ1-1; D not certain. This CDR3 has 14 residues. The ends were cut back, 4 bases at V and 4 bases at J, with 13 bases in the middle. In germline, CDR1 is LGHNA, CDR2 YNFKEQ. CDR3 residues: CASSPHPGSTEAFF. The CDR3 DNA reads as TGTGCCAGCAGCCCACATCCTGGGAGCACTGAAGCTTTCTTT.

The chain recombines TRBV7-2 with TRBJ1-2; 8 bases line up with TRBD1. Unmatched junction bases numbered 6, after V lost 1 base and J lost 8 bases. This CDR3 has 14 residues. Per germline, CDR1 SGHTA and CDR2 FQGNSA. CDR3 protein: CASSLGVGQDGYTF. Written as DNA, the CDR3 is TGTGCCAGCAGCTTAGGGGTGGGACAGGACGGCTACACCTTC. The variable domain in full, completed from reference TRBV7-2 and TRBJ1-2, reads GAGVSQSPSNKVTEKGKDVELRCDPISGHTALYWYRQSLGQGLEFLIYFQGNSAPDKSGLPSDRFSAERTGGSVSTLTIQRTQQEDSAVYLCASSLGVGQDGYTFGSGTRLTVV.

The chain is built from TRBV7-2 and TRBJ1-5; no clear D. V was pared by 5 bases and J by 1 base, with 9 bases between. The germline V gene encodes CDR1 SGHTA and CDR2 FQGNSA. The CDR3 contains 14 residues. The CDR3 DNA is TGTGCCAGCAGCCCGGACCCCAGCAATCAGCCCCAGCATTTT. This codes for CASSPDPSNQPQHF. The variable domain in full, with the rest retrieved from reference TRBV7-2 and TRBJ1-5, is GAGVSQSPSNKVTEKGKDVELRCDPISGHTALYWYRQSLGQGLEFLIYFQGNSAPDKSGLPSDRFSAERTGGSVSTLTIQRTQQEDSAVYLCASSPDPSNQPQHFGDGTRLSIL.

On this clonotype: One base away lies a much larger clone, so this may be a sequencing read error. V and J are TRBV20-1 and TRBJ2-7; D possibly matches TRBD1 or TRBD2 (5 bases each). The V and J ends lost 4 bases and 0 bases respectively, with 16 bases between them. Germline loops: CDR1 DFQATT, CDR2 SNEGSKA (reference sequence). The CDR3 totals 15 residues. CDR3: CSATLRGRSSYEQYF. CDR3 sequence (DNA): TGCAGTGCTACCCTCCGGGGCAGGAGCTCCTACGAGCAGTACTTC.